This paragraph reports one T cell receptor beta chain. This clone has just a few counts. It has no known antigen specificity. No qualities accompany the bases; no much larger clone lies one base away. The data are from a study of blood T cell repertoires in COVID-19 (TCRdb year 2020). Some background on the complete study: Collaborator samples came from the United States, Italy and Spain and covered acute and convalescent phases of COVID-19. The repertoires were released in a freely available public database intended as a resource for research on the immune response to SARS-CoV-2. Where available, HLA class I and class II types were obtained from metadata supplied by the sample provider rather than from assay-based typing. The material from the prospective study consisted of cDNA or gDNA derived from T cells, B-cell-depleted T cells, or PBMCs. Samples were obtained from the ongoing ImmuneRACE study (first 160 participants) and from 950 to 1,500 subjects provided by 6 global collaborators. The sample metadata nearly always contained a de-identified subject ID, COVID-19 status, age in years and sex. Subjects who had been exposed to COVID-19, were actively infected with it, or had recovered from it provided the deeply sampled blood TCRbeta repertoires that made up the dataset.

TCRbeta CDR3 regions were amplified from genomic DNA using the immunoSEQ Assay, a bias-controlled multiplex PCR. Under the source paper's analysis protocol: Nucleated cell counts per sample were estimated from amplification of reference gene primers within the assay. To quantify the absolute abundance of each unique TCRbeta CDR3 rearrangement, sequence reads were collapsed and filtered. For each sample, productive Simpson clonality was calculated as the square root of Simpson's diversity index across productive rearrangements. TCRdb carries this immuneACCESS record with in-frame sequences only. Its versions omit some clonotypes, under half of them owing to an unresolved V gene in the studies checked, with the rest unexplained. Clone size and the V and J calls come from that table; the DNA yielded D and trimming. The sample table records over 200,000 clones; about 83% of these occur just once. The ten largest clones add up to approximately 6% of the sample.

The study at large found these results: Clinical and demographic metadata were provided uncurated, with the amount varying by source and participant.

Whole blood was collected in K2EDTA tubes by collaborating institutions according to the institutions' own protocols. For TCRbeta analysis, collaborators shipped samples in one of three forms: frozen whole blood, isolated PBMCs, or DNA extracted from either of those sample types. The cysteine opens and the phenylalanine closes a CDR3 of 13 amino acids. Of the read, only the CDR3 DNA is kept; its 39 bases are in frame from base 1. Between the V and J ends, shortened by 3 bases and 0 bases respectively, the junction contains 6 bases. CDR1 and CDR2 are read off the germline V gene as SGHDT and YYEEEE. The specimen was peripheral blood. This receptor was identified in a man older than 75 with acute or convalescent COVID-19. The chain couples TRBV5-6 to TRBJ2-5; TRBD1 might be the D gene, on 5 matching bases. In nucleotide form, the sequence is TGTGCCAGCAGCTACAGGTACCAAGAGACCCAGTACTTC. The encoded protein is CASSYRYQETQYF.